This TCR beta chain is drawn from a study of cytomegalovirus exposure and HLA in healthy donors. PCR primers comprised 60 Vbeta and 13 Jbeta primers. TCRdb's table, derived via immunoSEQ multiplex PCR, lists solely in-frame clones and lacks some. Of 90,000 to 100,000 clones listed, 76% are singletons. The CDR3 extends over 12 amino acids. Deletions cut 6 bases from V and 8 bases from J, with 13 bases between. The germline V gene encodes CDR1 MDHEN and CDR2 SYDVKM. General study points: A highly shared variant cluster was judged a likely technical artifact.

Details on this clone: Its antigen is not known.

The gene calls are TRBV28 and TRBJ1-2; D unresolved. This TCR was sampled from a man between 35 and 55 years old in good health and CMV-seronegative. What was sequenced was PBMCs. CDR3: CASRAGSGGYTF. Written as DNA, the CDR3 is TGTGCCAGCAGGGCAGGAAGCGGAGGCTACACCTTC.